Detailed here is one T cell receptor (beta chain). These data are taken from a study of T cells after yellow fever vaccination. CDR3 size: 16 residues. Trimming took off 0 bases at V and 9 bases at J, with 20 bases between the two ends. The germline gives CDR1 LGHNA, CDR2 YSLEER. The authors made TCR cDNA by 5'RACE template switching, adding a universal primer site and UMIs. TCRdb called the 5' RACE reads again in MiXCR, with one record for every CDR3 protein. The table records about 340,000 distinct CDR3 sequences, around 12% of them present only once. The clonotype originates from a man younger than 35 who received the YFV17D yellow fever vaccine. The chain uses TRBV4-3 and TRBJ2-5; D possibly corresponds to TRBD2 (5 bases). Material: CD4+ T cells sorted from PBMCs, obtained 15 days after the yellow fever booster vaccination. The CDR3 bases are TGCGCCAGCAGCCAAGATTACAGCGGCCCAACCAGGCCCCAGTACTTC. Protein product: CASSQDYSGPTRPQYF.